One sample yielded the 20 T cell receptor beta chains listed below, sequenced in a study of beta chain features in type 1 diabetes. Study-wide points: There was a moderate but significant shortening of TCRB CDR3s in all four CD4+ subsets of Type 1 diabetes patients.

Antigens of these TCRs are unknown. The investigators reverse transcribed all of the isolated RNA, so they sequenced expressed TCRB transcripts. The assay was immunoSEQ multiplex PCR, and TCRdb's table has in-frame clones only and misses some. The sample carries fewer than 55,000 clones, under 50% recorded once. Sequenced sample: Tregs from blood. All receptors come from a man aged 25 to 40 with type 1 diabetes.

The chain carries TRBV11-3 and TRBJ1-3; D is uncertain. The germline V gene encodes CDR1 SGHNT and CDR2 YENEEA. There are 13 residues in the CDR3. V lost 5 bases and J lost 0, with 5 bases in between. CDR3: CASSVSSGNTIYF. Here the CDR3 DNA reads TGTGCCAGCAGCGTGAGCTCTGGAAACACCATATATTTT.

This rearrangement joins TRBV7-9 to TRBJ2-5; D possibly corresponds to TRBD1 (5 bases). The V gene lost 4 bases and the J gene lost 2 bases, with 11 bases spanning the gap. This CDR3 has 14 residues. Germline V gene sequence: CDR1 SEHNR, CDR2 FQNEAQ (reference sequence). This chain's CDR3 is CASSWWGTQETQYF. In nucleotides, the CDR3 is TGTGCCAGCAGCTGGTGGGGCACTCAAGAGACCCAGTACTTC.

The chain uses TRBV5-1 and TRBJ2-2; D may be TRBD1 (5 bases). The CDR3 extends over 13 amino acids. V was clipped by 3 bases and J by 10 bases, with 13 bases between them. Per the germline V gene, CDR1 is SGHRS and CDR2 is YFSETQ. In DNA form, the CDR3 reads TGCGCCAGCAGCTCTCAGGGAAGGGTGGAGCTGTTTTTT. Translation gives CASSSQGRVELFF.

The chain joins TRBV19 to TRBJ2-1, with D perhaps matching TRBD1 (5 bases). The V gene lost 6 bases and the J gene lost 4 bases, with 16 bases spanning the gap. Looked up from germline, CDR1 is LNHDA and CDR2 is SQIVND (reference sequence). The CDR3 length is 15 residues. The CDR3, as DNA: TGTGCCAGTAGCAGGGCCTCTATGGGATACAATGAGCAGTTCTTC. Amino acid sequence: CASSRASMGYNEQFF. The full variable domain, its missing parts supplied by reference TRBV19 and TRBJ2-1, is DGGITQSPKYLFRKEGQNVTLSCEQNLNHDAMYWYRQDPGQGLRLIYYSQIVNDFQKGDIAEGYSVSREKKESFPLTVTSAQKNPTAFYLCASSRASMGYNEQFFGPGTRLTVL.

The V and J genes are TRBV10-2 and TRBJ2-3; TRBD1 aligns across 8 bases. The germline CDR1 and CDR2 sequences are WSHSY and SAAADI. The CDR3 runs 18 residues. V shed 2 bases and J 2 bases; nucleotides not matched to a gene: 12. For the CDR3, the DNA is TGCGCCAGCAGTGAGACTTATAGGACAGGGAGTAACACAGATACGCAGTATTTT. Its protein is CASSETYRTGSNTDTQYF.

This rearrangement joins TRBV13 to TRBJ2-5; D gene uncertain. Germline CDR1 and CDR2: PRHDT and FYEKMQ (reference sequence). The V gene lost 3 bases and the J gene lost 11 bases, with 10 bases spanning the gap. This CDR3 is built from 11 residues. In DNA, the CDR3 is TGTGCCAGCAGCTTCTCCCAGGAACAGTACTTC. This codes for CASSFSQEQYF.

DNA of the CDR3: TGTGCCAGCAGCCTAGATGAGGCAGGGGATGATCAGCCCCAGCATTTT. It encodes CASSLDEAGDDQPQHF. This chain connects TRBV7-8 to TRBJ1-5; possibly TRBD1 for D (6 bases). V was shortened by 5 bases and J by 5 bases, with 19 bases between the two germline ends. The CDR3 totals 16 residues. Germline CDR1 reads SGHVS; CDR2 reads FQNEAQ. Drawing the rest from reference TRBV7-8 and TRBJ1-5, the complete variable domain is GAGVSQSPRYKVAKRGQDVALRCDPISGHVSLFWYQQALGQGPEFLTYFQNEAQLDKSGLPSDRFFAERPEGSVSTLKIQRTQQEDSAVYLCASSLDEAGDDQPQHFGDGTRLSIL.

As regards this clone: Since a much larger clone is just one base distant, this may be a read error. This chain connects TRBV7-8 to TRBJ2-5; 8 bases map to TRBD2. The germline V gene encodes CDR1 SGHVS and CDR2 FQNEAQ. CDR3 length: 14 residues. CDR3 in amino acids: CASSAGLGQEIQYF. The CDR3 DNA sequence: TGTGCCAGCAGCGCGGGACTAGGGCAAGAGATCCAGTACTTC.

The chain employs TRBV28 and TRBJ2-3; 8 bases are a match to TRBD1. This CDR3 contains 15 residues. V shed 3 bases, J shed 0 bases, and the junction held 2 bases outside the gene matches. The V gene's germline CDR1 is MDHEN and CDR2 SYDVKM. CDR3 sequence (DNA): TGTGCCAGCAGTTTGACAGGGGATAGCACAGATACGCAGTATTTT. It codes for CASSLTGDSTDTQYF.

The rearrangement joins TRBV7-2 to TRBJ2-5; tentatively, D is TRBD2 (6 bases). The germline V and J ends were trimmed by 10 bases and 1 base, with 16 bases remaining between them. The CDR3 is 14 residues long. Germline CDR1 and CDR2: SGHTA and FQGNSA. CDR3 coding DNA: TGTGCCACCAAAGCGGGCGGAGCCCAAGAGACCCAGTACTTC. Translation: CATKAGGAQETQYF.

The gene calls are TRBV7-9 and TRBJ2-3; D is unclear. Germline V gene sequence: CDR1 SEHNR, CDR2 FQNEAQ (reference sequence). V gave up 1 base and J gave up 2 bases, with 7 bases separating them. CDR3 size: 14 residues. The CDR3 is CASSLVQLTDTQYF. CDR3 in DNA: TGTGCCAGCAGCTTAGTACAGCTCACAGATACGCAGTATTTT.

This clone occurred a few times. This chain links TRBV5-5 with TRBJ1-1; tentative D call: TRBD1 (6 bases). Germline CDR1 is SGHKS and CDR2 is YYEKEE (reference sequence). There are 16 residues in the CDR3. V lost 3 bases, J lost 1 base, and 16 bases lay in between. The CDR3 sequence: CASSWGTPIENTEAFF. CDR3 sequence (DNA): TGTGCCAGCAGCTGGGGGACACCGATAGAGAACACTGAAGCTTTCTTT.

CDR3 coding DNA: TGTGCCAGCAGCCTCGCTGTGGGAGGAGAAGCTTTCTTT. Its translation is CASSLAVGGEAFF. This rearrangement joins TRBV7-3 to TRBJ1-1, with D hard to call. The CDR3 loop spans 13 amino acids. Germline CDR1 is SGHTA and CDR2 is FQGTGA. With 5 bases removed from V and 8 bases from J, the gap between germline ends came to 15 bases.

Only a few counts were recorded for this clone. The J gene is TRBJ1-2, the V gene TRBV18; no definite D call. CDR3 length: 15 amino acids. Trimming removed 3 bases from V and 4 bases from J, with 15 bases in between. Germline V gives CDR1 KGHSH, CDR2 LQKENI. The CDR3 here is CASSPRLVKGYGYTF. In DNA form, the CDR3 reads TGTGCCAGCTCACCCCGACTCGTTAAAGGCTATGGCTACACCTTC.

V usage is TRBV15 and J usage is TRBJ2-3; D uncertain. This CDR3 has 17 amino acids. CDR1 and CDR2 from the germline V gene are LNHNV and YYDKDF (reference sequence). V was shortened by 0 bases and J by 0 bases, with 13 bases between the two germline ends. In nucleotides, the CDR3 is TGTGCCACCAGCAGAGACTTCTTGCGAGTAAGCACAGATACGCAGTATTTT. Translated, it gives CATSRDFLRVSTDTQYF.

The chain recombines TRBV6-5 with TRBJ2-7; TRBD1 might be the D (6 bases). There are 14 residues in the CDR3. Germline V gene data show CDR1 as MNHEY and CDR2 as SVGAGI. V shed 6 bases and J shed 0 bases, with 12 bases lying between them. CDR3 protein: CASRTDRASYEQYF. The CDR3 region has the DNA TGTGCCAGCAGGACGGACAGAGCCTCCTACGAGCAGTACTTC.

The chain employs TRBV10-3 and TRBJ2-2, with 10 positions matching TRBD2. The CDR3 covers 16 residues. Germline-derived CDR1 and CDR2 are ENHRY and SYGVKD. The J segment lost 8 bases and the V segment lost 6 bases, leaving 12 bases of the junction unmatched. The CDR3 DNA sequence: TGTGCCATCAGCGTCGCTAGCGGGAGTAATTTGGGGGAGCTGTTTTTT. Its translation is CAISVASGSNLGELFF.

V usage is TRBV5-4 and J usage is TRBJ2-1, with TRBD2 matching 10 bases. Germline CDR1 and CDR2: SGHNT and YYREEE (reference sequence). V lost 4 bases to trimming and J lost 3 bases; unmatched junction nucleotides: 7. The CDR3 has 16 amino acids. CDR3 amino acids: CASSPASGRYYNEQFF. In nucleotides, the CDR3 is TGTGCCAGCAGCCCTGCTAGCGGGAGATACTACAATGAGCAGTTCTTC.

This clone was recorded a few times. This chain links TRBV2 with TRBJ1-2; perhaps TRBD1 as D (5 bases). There are 12 residues in the CDR3. V lost 9 bases, J lost 7 bases, and 15 bases lay in between. Germline CDR1 and CDR2: SNHLY and FYNNEI. CDR3 in amino acids: CARRTISGGYTF. The CDR3 coding sequence is TGTGCCAGAAGGACAATTTCCGGTGGCTACACCTTC.

There are a few counts of this clone. V is TRBV28 and J is TRBJ1-4; D might be TRBD1 (6 bases). The CDR3 spans 15 residues. V was trimmed by 6 bases and J by 4 bases, leaving 15 bases between them. Germline V gives CDR1 MDHEN, CDR2 SYDVKM. The CDR3 DNA reads as TGTGCCAGCAGCCAGGGACACTCACTTAATGAAAAACTGTTTTTT. The encoded protein is CASSQGHSLNEKLFF. The whole variable domain, remainder taken from reference TRBV28 and TRBJ1-4, is DVKVTQSSRYLVKRTGEKVFLECVQDMDHENMFWYRQDPGLGLRLIYFSYDVKMKEKGDIPEGYSVSREKKERFSLILESASTNQTSMYLCASSQGHSLNEKLFFGSGTQLSVL.